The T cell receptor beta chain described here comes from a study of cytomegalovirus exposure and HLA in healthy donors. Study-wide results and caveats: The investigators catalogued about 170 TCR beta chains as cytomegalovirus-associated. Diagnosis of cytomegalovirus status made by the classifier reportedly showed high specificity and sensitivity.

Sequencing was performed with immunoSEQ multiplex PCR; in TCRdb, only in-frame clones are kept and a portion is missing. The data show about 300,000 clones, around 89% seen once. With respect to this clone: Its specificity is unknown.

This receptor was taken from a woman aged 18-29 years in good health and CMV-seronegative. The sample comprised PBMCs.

The DNA for the CDR3 is TGTGCCAGCAGCTCTGGACTAGCGGGAGCTGGGGGGGCCAACGTCCTGACTTTC. Translating gives CASSSGLAGAGGANVLTF. The V and J genes are TRBV5-4 and TRBJ2-6; the match to TRBD2 covers 13 bases. Germline assignment: CDR1 SGHNT and CDR2 YYREEE (reference sequence). Germline trimming cut 3 bases from V and 4 bases from J; bases unmatched to any gene: 7. This CDR3 is built from 18 residues.